The source of this T cell receptor beta chain is a study of PD-1 blockade in classical Hodgkin lymphoma. Study-level findings and limits: A reduction in baseline TCR diversity was reportedly seen in newly diagnosed patients relative to healthy donors. CD4+ TCR diversity, unlike CD8+, rose significantly by C4D1. Those patients who began receiving nivolumab less than 1 year after ASCT had lower diversity, and they were excluded.

About this clone itself: Its target is not known.

The length of the CDR3 is 15 residues. The V gene's germline CDR1 is SGHRS and CDR2 YFSETQ. Trimming shortened V by 0 bases and J by 2 bases, and 12 bases separated the two germline ends. Every patient was affected by relapse after autologous stem cell transplantation, while exposure to brentuximab vedotin was not uniform. Best responses fell into complete response, partial response or progressive disease. Sequencing used immunoSEQ multiplex PCR; TCRdb keeps in-frame clones, though not all of them. The data show more than 50,000 clones, around 75% seen once. This specimen was peripheral blood mononuclear cells (PBMCs), taken before the second cycle of nivolumab. This receptor was obtained from a human donor with classical Hodgkin lymphoma. The chain joins TRBV5-1 to TRBJ2-7, with D possibly TRBD1 on 6 matching bases. The DNA of the CDR3 is TGCGCCAGCAGCTTGGGGCAGGGGTTTACCTACGAGCAGTACTTC. It specifies CASSLGQGFTYEQYF.